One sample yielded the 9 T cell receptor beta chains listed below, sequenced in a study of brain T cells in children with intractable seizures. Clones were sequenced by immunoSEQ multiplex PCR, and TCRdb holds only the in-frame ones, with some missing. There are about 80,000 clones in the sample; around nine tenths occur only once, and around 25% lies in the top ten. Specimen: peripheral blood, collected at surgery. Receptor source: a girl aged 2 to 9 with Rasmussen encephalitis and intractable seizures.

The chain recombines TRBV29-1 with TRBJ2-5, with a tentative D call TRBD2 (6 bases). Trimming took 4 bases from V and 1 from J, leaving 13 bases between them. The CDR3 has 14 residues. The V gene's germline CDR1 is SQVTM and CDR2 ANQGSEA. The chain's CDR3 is CSVGVVGGQETQYF. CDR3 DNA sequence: TGCAGCGTTGGAGTGGTGGGGGGCCAAGAGACCCAGTACTTC.

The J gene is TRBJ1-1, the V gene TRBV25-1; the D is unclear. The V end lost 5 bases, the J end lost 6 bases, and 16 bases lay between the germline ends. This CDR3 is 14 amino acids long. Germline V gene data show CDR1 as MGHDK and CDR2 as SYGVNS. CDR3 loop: CASSTLAGWPEAFF. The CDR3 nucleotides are TGTGCCAGCAGTACGTTGGCGGGGTGGCCTGAAGCTTTCTTT.

The CDR3 DNA reads as TGTGCCACCAGTGATTTAGGACAGGTTGCTTCGAACACCGGGGAGCTGTTTTTT. Its protein is CATSDLGQVASNTGELFF. The rearrangement uses TRBV24-1 and TRBJ2-2; 7 bases agree with TRBD1. CDR3 length: 18 amino acids. Germline CDR1 reads KGHDR; CDR2 reads SFDVKD. V lost 1 base to trimming and J lost 0 bases; unmatched junction nucleotides: 7.

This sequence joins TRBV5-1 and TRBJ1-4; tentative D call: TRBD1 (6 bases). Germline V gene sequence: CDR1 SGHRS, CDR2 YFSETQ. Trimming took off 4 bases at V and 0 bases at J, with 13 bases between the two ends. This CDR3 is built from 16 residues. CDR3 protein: CASSLQGIATNEKLFF. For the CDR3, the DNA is TGCGCCAGCAGCCTACAGGGCATAGCAACTAATGAAAAACTGTTTTTT.

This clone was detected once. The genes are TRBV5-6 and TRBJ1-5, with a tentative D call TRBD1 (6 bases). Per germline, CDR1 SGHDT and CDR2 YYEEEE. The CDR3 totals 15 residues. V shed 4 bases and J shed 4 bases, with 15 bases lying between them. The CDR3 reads CASSTQGPENQPQHF. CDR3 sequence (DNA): TGTGCCAGCAGCACGCAGGGGCCGGAGAATCAGCCCCAGCATTTT.

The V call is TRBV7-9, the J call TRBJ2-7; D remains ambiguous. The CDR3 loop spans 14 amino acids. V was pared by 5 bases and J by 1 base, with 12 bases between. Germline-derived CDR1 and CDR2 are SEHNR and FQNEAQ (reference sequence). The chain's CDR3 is CASSPSWQSYEQYF. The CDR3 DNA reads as TGTGCCAGCAGCCCCTCGTGGCAGTCCTACGAGCAGTACTTC.

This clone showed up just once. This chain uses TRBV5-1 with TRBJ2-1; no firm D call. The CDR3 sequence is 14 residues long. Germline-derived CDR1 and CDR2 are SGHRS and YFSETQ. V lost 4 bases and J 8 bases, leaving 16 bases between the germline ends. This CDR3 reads CASSPQVTIDEQFF. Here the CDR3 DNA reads TGCGCCAGCAGCCCCCAGGTCACAATCGATGAGCAGTTCTTC. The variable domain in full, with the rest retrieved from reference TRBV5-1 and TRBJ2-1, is KAGVTQTPRYLIKTRGQQVTLSCSPISGHRSVSWYQQTPGQGLQFLFEYFSETQRNKGNFPGRFSGRQFSNSRSEMNVSTLELGDSALYLCASSPQVTIDEQFFGPGTRLTVL.

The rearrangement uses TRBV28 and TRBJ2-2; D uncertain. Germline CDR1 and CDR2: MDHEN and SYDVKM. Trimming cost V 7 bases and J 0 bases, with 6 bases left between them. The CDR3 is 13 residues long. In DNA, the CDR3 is TGTGCCAGCACTCAGTCGAACACCGGGGAGCTGTTTTTT. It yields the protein CASTQSNTGELFF.

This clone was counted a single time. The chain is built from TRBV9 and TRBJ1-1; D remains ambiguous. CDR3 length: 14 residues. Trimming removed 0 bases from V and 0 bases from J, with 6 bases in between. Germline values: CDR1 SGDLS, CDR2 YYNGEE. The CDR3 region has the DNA TGTGCCAGCAGCGTAGGGTCCATGAACACTGAAGCTTTCTTT. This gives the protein CASSVGSMNTEAFF.